The next 17 T cell receptor beta chains were all read from a single sample in a study of T cells after yellow fever vaccination. TCRdb re-called the 5' RACE reads with MiXCR, one entry per CDR3 protein. The sample yields almost 600,000 distinct CDR3 sequences, about 13% seen once. This specimen was PBMCs, taken on the day of the yellow fever booster vaccination. The receptors come from a man aged 25-45 years who received the YFV17D yellow fever vaccine.

The chain uses TRBV5-5 and TRBJ2-7, with a possible D match to TRBD1 (6 bases). This CDR3 is 17 amino acids long. Germline CDR1 and CDR2: SGHKS and YYEKEE (reference sequence). The germline V and J ends were trimmed by 4 bases and 2 bases, with 22 bases remaining between them. DNA of the CDR3: TGTGCCAGCAGCCAGGGGTTTAAGCGGATCCTTCCCTACGAGCAGTACTTC. This encodes CASSQGFKRILPYEQYF.

The DNA for the CDR3 is TGTGCCAGCAGTTTATTGGGGGGGCAGACCCAGTACTTC. Translated: CASSLLGGQTQYF. The chain has TRBV27 and TRBJ2-5, with D tentatively TRBD2 (7 bases). The CDR3 totals 13 residues. Per germline, CDR1 MNHEY and CDR2 SMNVEV (reference sequence). The V gene lost 1 base and the J gene lost 6 bases, with 9 bases spanning the gap.

This clonotype was seen only a few times. The gene calls are TRBV5-1 and TRBJ2-1; TRBD2 matches at 10 bases. The V gene's germline CDR1 is SGHRS and CDR2 YFSETQ. CDR3 length: 13 amino acids. The V and J ends lost 7 bases and 2 bases, in that order; junction bases with no gene match: 0. CDR3 sequence: CASGLAAYNEQFF. CDR3 sequence (DNA): TGCGCCAGCGGACTAGCGGCCTACAATGAGCAGTTCTTC.

This clonotype was observed a few times. The chain has TRBV28 and TRBJ1-5; a possible D gene is TRBD1 (6 bases). Germline V lookup: CDR1 MDHEN, CDR2 SYDVKM. Trimming stripped 8 bases from V and 2 bases from J, with 13 bases between. This CDR3 region has 14 residues. CDR3 amino acids: CASGYRDGNQPQHF. CDR3 nucleotides: TGTGCCAGCGGCTACAGGGATGGCAATCAGCCCCAGCATTTT.

To note about this clonotype: Sequence at one end of the junction differs from germline and may be a read error. The chain recombines TRBV7-9 with TRBJ2-7; 8 bases line up with TRBD1. Germline CDR1 is SEHNR and CDR2 is FQNEAQ (reference sequence). The CDR3 is 13 residues long. CDR3 DNA sequence: TGTGCCAGCAAGGCAGGGGGCTCCCACGAGCAGTACTTC. Protein sequence: CASKAGGSHEQYF.

This clonotype was observed many times. The rearrangement joins TRBV12-3 or TRBV12-4 to TRBJ2-7, with 12 bases aligning to TRBD1. The CDR3 consists of 14 residues. J lost 2 bases, V lost 5 bases, and 1 base had no gene match. The DNA for the CDR3 is TGTGCCAGCAGTCGGGACAGGGGGCCCTACGAGCAGTACTTC. Its translation: CASSRDRGPYEQYF.

Only a few counts were recorded for this clonotype. For the CDR3, the DNA is TGTGCCAGCAGCTTAGCCGGGGTTATACAGACCCAGTACTTC. This encodes CASSLAGVIQTQYF. The genes are TRBV11-2 and TRBJ2-5, with D tentatively TRBD2 (5 bases). CDR3 length: 14 residues. Germline V CDR1 and CDR2: SGHAT, FQNNGV. Trimming stripped 1 base from V and 6 bases from J, with 12 bases between.

In this sample, this clonotype turned up a few times. The chain has TRBV12-3 or TRBV12-4 and TRBJ2-3; 11 bases line up with TRBD2. The CDR3 length is 18 residues. After removal of 7 bases from V and 4 bases from J, the junction contained 16 bases not matched to a gene. CDR3 DNA: TGTGCCAGCAAGCCGGGGGCGCGACTAGCGGGGTTGGCAGATACGCAGTATTTT. Its translation: CASKPGARLAGLADTQYF.

This clonotype has a handful of counts. This chain joins TRBV11-2 and TRBJ2-7, with TRBD2 matching 7 bases. The V gene's germline CDR1 is SGHAT and CDR2 FQNNGV. V was pared by 2 bases and J by 7 bases, with 5 bases of the junction left unmatched. There are 13 residues in the CDR3. CDR3 amino acids: CASSLWREREQYF. The CDR3, as DNA: TGTGCCAGCAGCTTATGGCGGGAGAGGGAGCAGTACTTC.

The chain couples TRBV28 to TRBJ2-1; no definite D call. The CDR3 is made up of 17 amino acids. Trimming cost V 3 bases and J 1 base, with 16 bases left between them. Germline V gene sequence: CDR1 MDHEN, CDR2 SYDVKM. The CDR3 sequence: CASSFTAPVRSYNEQFF. The CDR3 DNA reads as TGTGCCAGCAGTTTTACCGCTCCCGTGAGGTCCTACAATGAGCAGTTCTTC.

The chain employs TRBV27 and TRBJ2-3, with D hard to call. V was trimmed by 8 bases and J by 5 bases, leaving 14 bases between them. The CDR3 is 13 residues long. The germline gives CDR1 MNHEY, CDR2 SMNVEV (reference sequence). This chain's CDR3 is CASRRQNVDTQYF. The CDR3 DNA sequence: TGTGCCAGCCGGCGGCAAAATGTAGATACGCAGTATTTT.

The rearrangement links TRBV18 to TRBJ2-1; 11 positions agree with TRBD2. After removal of 5 bases from V and 7 bases from J, the junction contained 10 bases not matched to a gene. The CDR3 consists of 16 residues. CDR1 is KGHSH and CDR2 is LQKENI in the germline V gene. CDR3 protein: CASSEVAGGPANEQFF. The CDR3 DNA follows: TGTGCCAGCTCAGAGGTAGCGGGAGGGCCTGCTAATGAGCAGTTCTTC.

There are many counts of this clonotype. The rearrangement links TRBV20-1 to TRBJ2-7; D unclear. V lost 4 bases, J lost 4 bases, and 14 bases lay in between. Germline CDR1 DFQATT, CDR2 SNEGSKA (reference sequence). The CDR3 covers 13 residues. CDR3 bases: TGCAGTGCTACCCCGCCCCTACGGTACGAGCAGTACTTC. This gives the protein CSATPPLRYEQYF.

This clonotype was counted a few times. The rearrangement joins TRBV7-2 to TRBJ2-1; 11 nucleotides line up with TRBD2. The germline CDR1 and CDR2 sequences are SGHTA and FQGNSA. Losses at the gene ends were 3 bases for V and 9 bases for J; bases not matched to a gene: 4. This CDR3 spans 14 amino acids. CDR3 in DNA: TGTGCCAGCAGCTTTACTAGCGGGAGCTTTGAGCAGTTCTTC. Its translation is CASSFTSGSFEQFF.

This clonotype was counted between two and nine times. CDR3 amino acids: CASSQDLTGYTF. The DNA for the CDR3 is TGTGCCAGCAGCCAAGACCTTACCGGCTACACCTTC. The rearrangement joins TRBV4-2 to TRBJ1-2, with unresolved D. Trimming took 0 bases from V and 8 from J, leaving 7 bases between them. The CDR3 length is 12 residues. CDR1 is LGHNA and CDR2 is YNFKEQ in the germline V gene.

This clonotype was seen more than once but under ten times. This chain links TRBV5-1 with TRBJ2-3; the D is unclear. The CDR3 runs 11 residues. Trimming removed 5 bases from V and 7 bases from J, with 8 bases in between. Germline lookup yields CDR1 SGHRS and CDR2 YFSETQ. CDR3 in amino acids: CASRSEYTQYF. CDR3 sequence (DNA): TGCGCCAGCAGGAGCGAGTATACGCAGTATTTT.

V gene TRBV9 combines with J gene TRBJ2-1; D is unresolved. This CDR3 spans 17 amino acids. The V gene lost 1 base and the J gene lost 0 bases, with 14 bases spanning the gap. Germline values: CDR1 SGDLS, CDR2 YYNGEE. The CDR3 loop is CASSVSSRYLSYNEQFF. The DNA for the CDR3 is TGTGCCAGCAGCGTAAGTTCCCGTTACCTCTCCTACAATGAGCAGTTCTTC. The full variable domain, completed using reference TRBV9 and TRBJ2-1, is DSGVTQTPKHLITATGQRVTLRCSPRSGDLSVYWYQQSLDQGLQFLIQYYNGEERAKGNILERFSAQQFPDLHSELNLSSLELGDSALYFCASSVSSRYLSYNEQFFGPGTRLTVL.